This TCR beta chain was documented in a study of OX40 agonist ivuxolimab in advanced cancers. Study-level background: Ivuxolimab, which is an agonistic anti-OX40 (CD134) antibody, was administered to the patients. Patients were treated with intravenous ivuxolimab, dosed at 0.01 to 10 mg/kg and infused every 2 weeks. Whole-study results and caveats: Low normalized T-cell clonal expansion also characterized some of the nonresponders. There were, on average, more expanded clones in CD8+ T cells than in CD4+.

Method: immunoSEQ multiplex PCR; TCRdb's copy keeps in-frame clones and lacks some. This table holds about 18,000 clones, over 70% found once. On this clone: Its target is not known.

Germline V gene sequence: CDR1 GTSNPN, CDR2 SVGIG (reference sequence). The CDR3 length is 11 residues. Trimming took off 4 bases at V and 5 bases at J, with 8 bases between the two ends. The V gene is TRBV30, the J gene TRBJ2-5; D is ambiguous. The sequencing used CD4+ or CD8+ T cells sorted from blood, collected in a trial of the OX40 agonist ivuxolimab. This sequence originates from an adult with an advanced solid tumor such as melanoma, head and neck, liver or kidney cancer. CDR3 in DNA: TGTGCCTGGACCCTGAGCGAGACCCAGTACTTC. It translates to CAWTLSETQYF. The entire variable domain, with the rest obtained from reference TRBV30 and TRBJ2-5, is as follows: SQTIHQWPATLVQPVGSPLSLECTVEGTSNPNLYWYRQAAGRGLQLLFYSVGIGQISSEVPQNLSASRPQDRQFILSSKKLLLSDSGFYLCAWTLSETQYFGPGTRLLVL.